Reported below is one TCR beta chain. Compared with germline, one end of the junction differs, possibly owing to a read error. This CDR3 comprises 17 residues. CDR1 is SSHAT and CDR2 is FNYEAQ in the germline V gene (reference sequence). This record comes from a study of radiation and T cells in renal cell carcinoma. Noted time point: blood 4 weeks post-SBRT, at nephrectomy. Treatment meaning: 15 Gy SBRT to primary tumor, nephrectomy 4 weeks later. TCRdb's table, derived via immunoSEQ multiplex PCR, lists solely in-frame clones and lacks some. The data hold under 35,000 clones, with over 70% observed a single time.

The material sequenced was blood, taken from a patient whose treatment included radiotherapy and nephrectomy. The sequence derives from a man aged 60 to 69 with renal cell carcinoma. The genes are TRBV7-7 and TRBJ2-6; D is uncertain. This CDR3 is CASSLGTQSAGANVLTF. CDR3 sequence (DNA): TGTGCTAGCAGCTTAGGTACGCAGTCTGCCGGGGCCAACGTCCTGACTTTC.